Shown below are 17 T cell receptor beta chains from a single sample sequenced in a study of control samples from healthy donors and cancer patients. Clones were sequenced by immunoSEQ multiplex PCR, and TCRdb holds only the in-frame ones, with some missing. The table records roughly 120,000 clones, around 89% of them present only once. The sample consisted of blood. The origin of the receptors is a woman in her 70s in good health.

The genes are TRBV7-3 and TRBJ2-4, with unresolved D. V lost 4 bases to trimming and J lost 9 bases, with 13 bases between them. Germline CDR1 and CDR2: SGHTA and FQGTGA. This CDR3 has 13 amino acids. This CDR3 reads CASSYTPRSIQYF. The CDR3 DNA reads TGTGCCAGCAGCTATACGCCCAGGAGCATTCAGTACTTC. Full variable domain (remainder filled in from reference TRBV7-3 and TRBJ2-4): GAGVSQTPSNKVTEKGKYVELRCDPISGHTALYWYRQSLGQGPEFLIYFQGTGAADDSGLPNDRFFAVRPEGSVSTLKIQRTERGDSAVYLCASSYTPRSIQYFGAGTRLSVL.

The chain combines TRBV11-2 with TRBJ2-1, with D maybe TRBD1 (6 bases). The CDR3 contains 17 residues. Between the trimmed V and J ends, which lost 1 base and 7 bases, there was a span of 20 bases. CDR1 is SGHAT and CDR2 is FQNNGV in the germline V gene. CDR3 nucleotides: TGTGCCAGCAGCTTAGTGACCTCGTGGGGGCGAAAAAATGAGCAGTTCTTC. As protein: CASSLVTSWGRKNEQFF.

The V and J genes are TRBV3-1 (or the pseudogene TRBV3-2) and TRBJ1-6; D unresolved. Germline V CDR1 and CDR2: LGHDT, YNNKEL (reference sequence). The germline V and J ends were trimmed by 2 bases and 9 bases, with 11 bases remaining between them. The CDR3 contains 14 residues. CDR3 DNA: TGTGCCAGCAGCCAAACAAGGAGGGCTTCACCCCTCCACTTT. This translates into CASSQTRRASPLHF.

This clone came up once. The chain employs TRBV6-5 and TRBJ2-1; D uncertain. Trimming removed 5 bases from V and 4 bases from J, with 12 bases in between. CDR1 is MNHEY, CDR2 SVGAGI, per germline. This CDR3 region has 14 residues. CDR3 residues: CASSPVLGYNEQFF. The DNA for the CDR3 is TGTGCCAGCAGTCCCGTTCTCGGATACAATGAGCAGTTCTTC.

This chain joins TRBV19 and TRBJ2-3; D unresolved. The germline gives CDR1 LNHDA, CDR2 SQIVND (reference sequence). The ends were cut back, 2 bases at V and 0 bases at J, with 6 bases in the middle. This CDR3 is built from 14 residues. The CDR3 sequence: CASSILQSTDTQYF. The CDR3 bases are TGTGCCAGTAGTATACTACAGAGCACAGATACGCAGTATTTT.

The chain links TRBV2 to TRBJ1-5, with 7 positions matching TRBD1. Trimming removed 8 bases from V and 7 bases from J; junction bases left unmatched: 8. There are 13 residues in the CDR3. Germline V lookup: CDR1 SNHLY, CDR2 FYNNEI. The CDR3 loop reads CASWAGGLQPQHF. The CDR3 DNA reads TGTGCCAGCTGGGCAGGGGGGTTACAGCCCCAGCATTTT.

This clone was observed a handful of times. This sample also contains other DNA sequences that code for the same CDR3. The chain couples TRBV5-4 to TRBJ1-5, with D unclear. The CDR3 has 13 residues. Germline lookup yields CDR1 SGHNT and CDR2 YYREEE (reference sequence). Trimming stripped 0 bases from V and 0 bases from J, with 1 base between. The CDR3 reads CASSLDSNQPQHF. The CDR3 nucleotides are TGTGCCAGCAGCTTGGATAGCAATCAGCCCCAGCATTTT.

The chain links TRBV24-1 to TRBJ1-2, with 7 bases lining up with TRBD1. V gave up 3 bases and J gave up 4 bases; unmatched junction bases: 4. In germline, CDR1 is KGHDR, CDR2 SFDVKD. The CDR3 runs to 14 residues. The CDR3 is CATSDPGQSYGYTF. Here the CDR3 DNA reads TGTGCCACCAGTGATCCGGGACAGAGCTATGGCTACACCTTC.

The V gene is TRBV2, the J gene TRBJ2-1; 7 nucleotides agree with TRBD2. Trimming took 0 bases from V and 7 from J; bases not matched to a gene: 12. The CDR3 has 17 amino acids. The germline gives CDR1 SNHLY, CDR2 FYNNEI. Here the CDR3 DNA reads TGTGCCAGCAGTGAAGCCCCGCCGGGCGGGGGTTCGAATGAGCAGTTCTTC. Its protein is CASSEAPPGGGSNEQFF.

This clone was picked up one time. The chain links TRBV3-1 (or the pseudogene TRBV3-2) to TRBJ1-1; tentatively, D is TRBD1 (5 bases). The CDR3 has 14 amino acids. Germline V gene lookup returns CDR1 LGHDT and CDR2 YNNKEL (reference sequence). The V end lost 4 bases, the J end lost 1 base, and 10 bases lay between the germline ends. In DNA form, the CDR3 reads TGTGCCAGCAGCCTCACCCAGGGGAACACTGAAGCTTTCTTT. It translates to CASSLTQGNTEAFF.

The gene calls are TRBV15 and TRBJ2-5; tentative D call: TRBD2 (6 bases). Trimming removed 3 bases from V and 7 bases from J, with 15 bases in between. From germline, CDR1 is LNHNV and CDR2 YYDKDF (reference sequence). This CDR3 spans 14 amino acids. The DNA of the CDR3 is TGTGCCACCAGCAGCACCAGGGAGGCAGTGACCCAGTACTTC. It yields the protein CATSSTREAVTQYF.

The chain combines TRBV7-9 with TRBJ1-2, with D possibly matching TRBD1 (5 bases). Germline CDR1 and CDR2: SEHNR and FQNEAQ (reference sequence). This CDR3 has 15 amino acids. V was shortened by 5 bases and J by 7 bases, with 20 bases between the two germline ends. In nucleotides, the CDR3 is TGTGCCAGCAGCCCTAGTACCAGGGATGGTGGTGGCTACACCTTC. This translates into CASSPSTRDGGGYTF.

The rearrangement links TRBV16 to TRBJ1-4, with TRBD1 matching 7 bases. V gave up 5 bases and J gave up 0 bases; unmatched junction bases: 3. CDR1 and CDR2 (germline): KGHSY, FQNENV. The CDR3 is 15 amino acids. CDR3 sequence reads: CASSKGQTTNEKLFF. Written as DNA, the CDR3 is TGTGCCAGCAGCAAGGGACAGACAACTAATGAAAAACTGTTTTTT.

The chain carries TRBV6-6 and TRBJ1-2; unclear D gene. The germline gives CDR1 MNHNY, CDR2 SVGAGI (reference sequence). The CDR3 totals 12 residues. Deletions cut 10 bases from V and 5 bases from J, with 14 bases between. CDR3: CATHLGQYGYTF. The CDR3 nucleotides are TGTGCCACCCACCTGGGCCAGTATGGCTACACCTTC.

For the CDR3, the DNA is TGCGCCAGCAGCCCACTCGACGGACTTCTCAATGAGCAGTTCTTC. This translates into CASSPLDGLLNEQFF. This chain joins TRBV5-1 and TRBJ2-1; possible D gene TRBD2, 5 bases. The CDR3 sequence is 15 residues long. With 4 bases removed from V and 6 bases from J, the gap between germline ends came to 17 bases. Germline V gene data show CDR1 as SGHRS and CDR2 as YFSETQ. Together with reference TRBV5-1 and TRBJ2-1, the CDR3 gives the full variable domain: KAGVTQTPRYLIKTRGQQVTLSCSPISGHRSVSWYQQTPGQGLQFLFEYFSETQRNKGNFPGRFSGRQFSNSRSEMNVSTLELGDSALYLCASSPLDGLLNEQFFGPGTRLTVL.

The V call is TRBV5-5, the J call TRBJ1-2, with D unclear. V lost 4 bases and J lost 8, with 12 bases in between. This CDR3 has 12 residues. Germline V gives CDR1 SGHKS, CDR2 YYEKEE (reference sequence). CDR3 nucleotide sequence: TGTGCCAGCAGCGCGGAGACGTGGGGCTACACCTTC. This encodes CASSAETWGYTF.

The chain couples TRBV18 to TRBJ1-6, with 7 bases aligning to TRBD1. The germline CDR1 and CDR2 sequences are KGHSH and LQKENI. The V gene end was trimmed by 4 bases and the J gene end by 6 bases; junction bases not matched to a gene: 6. The length of the CDR3 is 15 residues. DNA for the CDR3: TGTGCCAGCTCACAATCGACAGGGATTAATTCACCCCTCCACTTT. This gives the protein CASSQSTGINSPLHF.